One and the same sample provided the 21 T cell receptor beta chains below, sequenced in a study of cytomegalovirus exposure and HLA in healthy donors. Amplification used 60 Vbeta primers and 13 Jbeta primers. Sequenced by immunoSEQ multiplex PCR; TCRdb stores in-frame clones only, minus some. The table for this sample gives around 55,000 clones. Sequenced: PBMCs. The receptors come from a man aged 50-59 years in good health and CMV-seropositive.

The chain joins TRBV5-1 to TRBJ2-7, with 10 bases fitting TRBD1. V dropped 4 bases and J dropped 1; count of bases not matched to a gene: 5. The germline CDR1 and CDR2 sequences are SGHRS and YFSETQ. CDR3 size: 15 residues. The CDR3 is CASSVGQGRSYEQYF. CDR3 bases: TGCGCCAGCAGCGTGGGACAGGGGCGTTCCTACGAGCAGTACTTC.

About this clone: Other DNA sequences from this sample encode an identical CDR3 as well. The chain is built from TRBV9 and TRBJ1-2; 7 positions agree with TRBD1. CDR3 length: 14 amino acids. The junction had 1 base not matched to a gene; V was cut back by 0 bases and J by 2 bases. Germline assignment: CDR1 SGDLS and CDR2 YYNGEE. The CDR3 region has the DNA TGTGCCAGCAGCGTAGGACAGGGAAACTATGGCTACACCTTC. It translates to CASSVGQGNYGYTF.

The chain has TRBV30 and TRBJ1-6, with D unresolved. This CDR3 spans 14 amino acids. Germline V gene sequence: CDR1 GTSNPN, CDR2 SVGIG (reference sequence). V dropped 2 bases and J dropped 7 bases, with 12 bases sitting between them. CDR3 region: CAWSMAGFNSPLHF. In nucleotides, the CDR3 is TGTGCCTGGAGTATGGCCGGGTTCAATTCACCCCTCCACTTT.

The chain links TRBV28 to TRBJ2-1; the D gene is possibly TRBD2 (6 bases). Germline V gene lookup returns CDR1 MDHEN and CDR2 SYDVKM. The V gene lost 5 bases and the J gene lost 8 bases, with 28 bases spanning the gap. The CDR3 is 18 residues long. The CDR3 is CASSPSPGLGSFEHEQFF. As DNA, the CDR3 is TGTGCCAGCAGTCCCTCTCCGGGACTCGGCAGCTTTGAGCATGAGCAGTTCTTC.

Of note for this clone: The same CDR3 arises from other DNA sequences in this sample as well. The chain recombines TRBV6-5 with TRBJ1-3, with D possibly TRBD1 on 5 matching bases. Germline V CDR1 and CDR2: MNHEY, SVGAGI. Trimming removed 2 bases at V and 3 bases at J, with 8 bases between. CDR3 size: 14 residues. CDR3 protein: CASSYGQGGNTIYF. The CDR3 DNA is TGTGCCAGCAGTTACGGGCAGGGTGGAAACACCATATATTTT.

V gene TRBV27 combines with J gene TRBJ1-1; maybe TRBD1 (5 bases). The V and J ends lost 2 bases and 4 bases respectively, with 14 bases between them. Germline assignment: CDR1 MNHEY and CDR2 SMNVEV (reference sequence). This CDR3 contains 15 residues. In nucleotides, the CDR3 is TGTGCCAGCAGTTTAGTATTCCCAGGGTTCACTGAAGCTTTCTTT. It encodes CASSLVFPGFTEAFF.

This sequence joins TRBV10-3 and TRBJ2-3; 7 bases align to TRBD2. The CDR3 runs to 16 residues. V lost 4 bases to trimming and J lost 1 base; unmatched junction nucleotides: 8. Germline lookup yields CDR1 ENHRY and CDR2 SYGVKD. The CDR3 is CAISGGRTSGTDTQYF. The CDR3 nucleotides read TGTGCCATCAGTGGAGGTAGAACTAGCGGCACAGATACGCAGTATTTT.

The chain carries TRBV5-8 and TRBJ2-7; TRBD1 matches at 7 bases. Trimming removed 4 bases from V and 6 bases from J; junction bases left unmatched: 16. The CDR3 runs to 16 residues. The germline V gene has CDR1 SGHTS and CDR2 YDEGEE. This CDR3 reads CASSTGTARGISEQYF. The CDR3 bases are TGTGCCAGCAGCACCGGGACAGCGAGAGGTATAAGCGAGCAGTACTTC.

This chain links TRBV19 with TRBJ2-7; TRBD1 aligns across 10 bases. This CDR3 comprises 15 residues. In germline, CDR1 is LNHDA, CDR2 SQIVND (reference sequence). V dropped 6 bases and J dropped 0; count of bases not matched to a gene: 5. This chain's CDR3 is CASRGTGAFSYEQYF. For the CDR3, the DNA is TGTGCCAGTAGGGGGACAGGGGCCTTCTCCTACGAGCAGTACTTC.

The chain combines TRBV6-5 with TRBJ1-5; D may be TRBD1 (6 bases). Germline V lookup: CDR1 MNHEY, CDR2 SVGAGI. V was shortened by 6 bases and J by 0 bases, with 9 bases between the two germline ends. This CDR3 comprises 14 residues. CDR3 protein: CASRSDSSNQPQHF. CDR3 in DNA: TGTGCCAGCAGATCGGACAGTAGCAATCAGCCCCAGCATTTT.

V and J are TRBV7-8 and TRBJ2-7; a weak D match, TRBD1 (6 bases). Germline V gene lookup returns CDR1 SGHVS and CDR2 FQNEAQ. V lost 1 base to trimming and J lost 2 bases, with 12 bases between them. The CDR3 spans 15 residues. The CDR3 DNA follows: TGTGCCAGCAGCTTAGGTGGGCGGACAGCCTACGAGCAGTACTTC. Protein sequence: CASSLGGRTAYEQYF. The variable domain in full, completed from reference TRBV7-8 and TRBJ2-7, reads GAGVSQSPRYKVAKRGQDVALRCDPISGHVSLFWYQQALGQGPEFLTYFQNEAQLDKSGLPSDRFFAERPEGSVSTLKIQRTQQEDSAVYLCASSLGGRTAYEQYFGPGTRLTVT.

The V call is TRBV7-9, the J call TRBJ2-7; D might be TRBD1 (5 bases). The CDR3 totals 12 residues. Trimming shortened V by 6 bases and J by 6 bases, and 12 bases separated the two germline ends. Germline V gene sequence: CDR1 SEHNR, CDR2 FQNEAQ (reference sequence). The DNA for the CDR3 is TGTGCCAGCAGTTCCACCAGGGTCGAGCAGTACTTC. Encoded protein: CASSSTRVEQYF.

This sequence joins TRBV18 and TRBJ1-1; D perhaps matches TRBD1 (6 bases). Germline loops: CDR1 KGHSH, CDR2 LQKENI. Deletions cut 3 bases from V and 1 base from J, with 9 bases between. This CDR3 is 14 amino acids long. The CDR3 sequence is CASSPPTGNTEAFF. The DNA for the CDR3 is TGTGCCAGCTCACCCCCGACAGGGAACACTGAAGCTTTCTTT.

The chain uses TRBV30 and TRBJ2-7; 9 bases are shared with TRBD1. Germline lookup yields CDR1 GTSNPN and CDR2 SVGIG (reference sequence). This CDR3 is 13 amino acids long. V lost 3 bases to trimming and J lost 2 bases; unmatched junction nucleotides: 2. The DNA of the CDR3 is TGTGCCTGGAGGGACAGGGGCACCTACGAGCAGTACTTC. It is translated as CAWRDRGTYEQYF. Filled out from reference TRBV30 and TRBJ2-7, the complete variable domain reads SQTIHQWPATLVQPVGSPLSLECTVEGTSNPNLYWYRQAAGRGLQLLFYSVGIGQISSEVPQNLSASRPQDRQFILSSKKLLLSDSGFYLCAWRDRGTYEQYFGPGTRLTVT.

The chain links TRBV28 to TRBJ1-5; D is ambiguous. The CDR3 runs 18 residues. The germline CDR1 and CDR2 sequences are MDHEN and SYDVKM. Trimming removed 7 bases from V and 1 base from J, with 23 bases in between. The CDR3: CASKEEEPIPISNQPQHF. CDR3 DNA: TGTGCCAGCAAGGAGGAAGAGCCCATTCCCATAAGCAATCAGCCCCAGCATTTT.

The V and J genes are TRBV4-1 and TRBJ1-1; D remains unclear. Germline V lookup: CDR1 MGHRA, CDR2 YSYEKL. This CDR3 region has 14 residues. Trimming shortened V by 1 base and J by 3 bases, and 9 bases separated the two germline ends. CDR3 DNA: TGCGCCAGCAGCCAAGGCCGGGAGGACACTGAAGCTTTCTTT. It is translated as CASSQGREDTEAFF.

The rearrangement links TRBV7-2 to TRBJ1-1; D gene unclear. The CDR3 extends over 14 amino acids. From germline, CDR1 is SGHTA and CDR2 FQGNSA. V was trimmed by 5 bases and J by 5 bases, leaving 15 bases between them. CDR3 sequence (DNA): TGTGCCAGCAGCATAGACCGGGGTAGTACTGAAGCTTTCTTT. It specifies CASSIDRGSTEAFF.

The chain has TRBV6-5 and TRBJ1-2; no firm D call. The CDR3 is 13 amino acids. V was clipped by 0 bases and J by 7 bases, with 9 bases between them. CDR1 and CDR2 from the germline V gene are MNHEY and SVGAGI. CDR3 nucleotide sequence: TGTGCCAGCAGTTACTCGAGAGGGATTGGCTACACCTTC. It encodes CASSYSRGIGYTF.

This chain links TRBV18 with TRBJ1-3; the D is unclear. The length of the CDR3 is 12 residues. CDR1 KGHSH and CDR2 LQKENI come from the germline V gene. Trimming took off 11 bases at V and 4 bases at J, with 12 bases between the two ends. The CDR3 DNA is TGTGCCGGCCGGGGAACCGGAAACACCATATATTTT. It encodes CAGRGTGNTIYF.

This chain joins TRBV5-4 and TRBJ1-1; 9 positions agree with TRBD1. Looked up from germline, CDR1 is SGHNT and CDR2 is YYREEE (reference sequence). The CDR3 runs to 14 residues. J was trimmed by 5 bases and V by 0 bases; bases with no gene match: 2. CDR3 nucleotides: TGTGCCAGCAGCTTGGGGACAGGGGAAACTGAAGCTTTCTTT. This sequence encodes CASSLGTGETEAFF.

Comment on this clone: Other DNA sequences from this sample encode an identical CDR3 as well. This chain uses TRBV4-3 with TRBJ1-6; TRBD1 aligns across 7 bases. The length of the CDR3 is 13 residues. The V segment lost 6 bases and the J segment 12 bases; nucleotides outside the gene matches: 8. The V gene's germline CDR1 is LGHNA and CDR2 YSLEER. The DNA for the CDR3 is TGCGCCAGCAGATCCGACAGGGTCGAACCCCTCCACTTT. Protein: CASRSDRVEPLHF.